Listed below are T cell receptor beta chains from one sample, sequenced in a study of T cell responses to AZD1222 COVID-19 vaccine. The assay was immunoSEQ multiplex PCR, and TCRdb's table has in-frame clones only and misses some. The sample records 150,000 to 200,000 clones, around 95% being singletons. Specimen: peripheral blood, collected on day 0 of AZD1222 vaccination. The receptors shown here come from an adult in good health. Both conserved end residues are part of each CDR3. Fields, in order: CDR3 length, D gene, V gene, J gene, clone size, CDR3 DNA, CDR3 protein. The D gene is left open where the match is weak. Expanded clones are given a class, and other clones once, few, many or no size at all.

>19|NA|TRBV11-2|TRBJ2-1|NA
TGTGCCAGCAGCTTAGATGGGGACGGGAGCTACCCCCCCTACAATGAGCAGTTCTTC
CASSLDGDGSYPPYNEQFF
>13|NA|TRBV7-2|TRBJ2-5|NA
TGTGCCAGCAGTTCCACCAATATGGAGACCCAGTACTTC
CASSSTNMETQYF
>16|NA|TRBV4-2|TRBJ1-5|few
TGTGCCAGCAGCCAAGAAGTGGAGGGACCTTATCAGCCCCAGCATTTT
CASSQEVEGPYQPQHF
>13|TRBD1|TRBV29-1|TRBJ1-2|NA
TGCAGCACTTCCTCGCAGGGGGCGTACGGCTACACCTTC
CSTSSQGAYGYTF
>11|NA|TRBV20-1|TRBJ1-2|NA
TGCAGTGCCAGAACAGACTATGGCTACACCTTC
CSARTDYGYTF
>15|NA|TRBV20-1|TRBJ2-7|NA
TGCAGTGCTAGTCATTCGCCCGTGACGTCCTACGAGCAGTACTTC
CSASHSPVTSYEQYF
>16|NA|TRBV11-2|TRBJ1-1|NA
TGTGCCAGCAGCTTAGATCATCAGGGGTCGGACACTGAAGCTTTCTTT
CASSLDHQGSDTEAFF
>15|NA|TRBV7-6|TRBJ2-7|NA
TGTGCCAGCAGCTTAGTGGGTGGAGGGGCCTACGAGCAGTACTTC
CASSLVGGGAYEQYF
>18|TRBD2|TRBV3-1/TRBV3-2|TRBJ2-1|NA
TGTGCCAGCAGCCAAGAGACTAGCGGGAGCTTTCTCTACAATGAGCAGTTCTTC
CASSQETSGSFLYNEQFF
>16|NA|TRBV7-8|TRBJ1-5|once
TGTGCCAGCAGCTTTAGGGATAGAAGAGGCAATCAGCCCCAGCATTTT
CASSFRDRRGNQPQHF
>13|NA|TRBV3-1/TRBV3-2|TRBJ1-1|once
TGTGCCAGCAGCCAAGGAAGTTACACTGAAGCTTTCTTT
CASSQGSYTEAFF
>14|TRBD2|TRBV4-1|TRBJ2-5|NA
TGCGCCAGCAGCCCTACTAGCGGGATGTTGACCCAGTACTTC
CASSPTSGMLTQYF
>15|NA|TRBV7-9|TRBJ2-1|NA
TGTGCCAGCAGACACCTCCCCTCGACGGGCAATGAGCAGTTCTTC
CASRHLPSTGNEQFF
>15|NA|TRBV5-6|TRBJ1-1|once
TGTGCCAGCAGCCAAGGGATGGGCGCGAACACTGAAGCTTTCTTT
CASSQGMGANTEAFF
>14|NA|TRBV28|TRBJ1-2|NA
TGTGCCAGCAGTGTGTTGGGGGGCAAGTATGGCTACACCTTC
CASSVLGGKYGYTF
>16|NA|TRBV11-2|TRBJ2-3|NA
TGTGCCAGCAGCCCCCGTGGGACAAGGATCACAGATACGCAGTATTTT
CASSPRGTRITDTQYF
>10|NA|TRBV30|TRBJ2-1|once
TGTGCCCAGCTGGGGCACACGCAGTTCTTC
CAQLGHTQFF
>16|NA|TRBV5-6|TRBJ2-3|NA
TGTGCCAGCAGCCTTAGCGAGTCTGGACCCACAGATACGCAGTATTTT
CASSLSESGPTDTQYF